This is a list of T cell receptor beta chains from one sample in a study of blood T cell repertoires in COVID-19. Repertoires were generated with immunoSEQ multiplex PCR, while TCRdb's copy carries only in-frame clones and drops some. The sample gives about 290,000 clones, roughly nine tenths of which show up once; approximately 10% is in the top ten. The specimen was peripheral blood. Receptors originate from a woman aged 30 to 39 with COVID-19, enrolled during active disease. The CDR3 runs from the conserved cysteine through the conserved F or W. The D gene is left open where the match is weak. The size entry is marked missing in some rows and otherwise reads once, few, many or a size class.

NA	NA	TRBV27	TRBJ1-6	TGTGCCAGCAGTTTATCGCCTACACTACAGCGGTATAATTCACCCCTCCACTTT	CASSLSPTLQRYNSPLHF
NA	NA	TRBV2	TRBJ1-1	TGTGCCAGCAGTGCGGGCAGGGTGTACACTGAAGCTTTCTTT	CASSAGRVYTEAFF
NA	NA	TRBV19	TRBJ2-7	TGTGCCGCTGGTCCGGGGAATGGAGGTTCCTACGAGCAGTACTTC	CAAGPGNGGSYEQYF
once	TRBD1	TRBV30	TRBJ1-2	TGTGCCTGGAGGGACAGGGGGCAATTAGGCTACACCTTC	CAWRDRGQLGYTF
NA	NA	TRBV19	TRBJ1-5	TGTGCCAGTAGTATGGGGGCTCAGCCCCAGCATTTT	CASSMGAQPQHF
once	TRBD1	TRBV5-4	TRBJ1-4	TGTGCCAGCAGCTTAAGGGGGCTAAAGGAAAAACTGTTTTTT	CASSLRGLKEKLFF
NA	NA	TRBV10-2	TRBJ1-1	TGCGCCAGCGTGGGGCCGGGAGGGGGAACTGAAGCTTTCTTT	CASVGPGGGTEAFF
NA	NA	TRBV5-4	TRBJ1-1	TGTGCCAGCAGCTTTGACGGGGAAATGGCTGAAGCTTTCTTT	CASSFDGEMAEAFF
NA	NA	TRBV5-1	TRBJ2-6	TGCGCCAGCAGCTTGAGCGGACAGCCCCTGAAGTATAATCTCGGGGCCAACGTCCTGACTTTC	CASSLSGQPLKYNLGANVLTF
NA	NA	TRBV19	TRBJ2-5	TGTGCCAGTAGTATTGGGGCTGTAGAGACCCAGTACTTC	CASSIGAVETQYF
NA	NA	TRBV10-3	TRBJ2-7	TGTGCCATCAGTGAGTCAGGGGTGGACGAGCAGTACTTC	CAISESGVDEQYF
NA	TRBD1	TRBV7-2	TRBJ2-3	TGTGCCAGCAGCGTCACAGGGGGGTGGACAGATACGCAGTATTTT	CASSVTGGWTDTQYF
NA	NA	TRBV5-6	TRBJ2-7	TGTGCCAGCAGCCTACTGAGCTCCTACGAGCAGTACTTC	CASSLLSSYEQYF
NA	NA	TRBV3-1/TRBV3-2	TRBJ2-5	TGTGCCAGCAGCCAAGGGTGGCAGACCCAGTACTTC	CASSQGWQTQYF